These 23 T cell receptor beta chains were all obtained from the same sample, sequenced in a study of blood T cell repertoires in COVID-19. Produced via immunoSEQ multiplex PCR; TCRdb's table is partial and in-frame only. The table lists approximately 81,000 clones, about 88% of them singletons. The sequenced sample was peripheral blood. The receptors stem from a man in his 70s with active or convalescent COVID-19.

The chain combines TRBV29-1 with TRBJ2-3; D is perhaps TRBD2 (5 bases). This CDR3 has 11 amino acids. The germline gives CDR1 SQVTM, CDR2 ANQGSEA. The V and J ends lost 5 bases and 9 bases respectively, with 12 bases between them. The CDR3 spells CSVRSERTQYF. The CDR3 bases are TGCAGCGTTCGCTCGGAGCGGACGCAGTATTTT.

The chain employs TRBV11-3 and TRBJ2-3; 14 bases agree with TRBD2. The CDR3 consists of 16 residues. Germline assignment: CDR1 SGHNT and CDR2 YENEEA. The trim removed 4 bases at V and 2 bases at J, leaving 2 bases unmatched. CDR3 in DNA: TGTGCCAGCAGCTCGGGACTAGCGGGGGTCACAGATACGCAGTATTTT. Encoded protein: CASSSGLAGVTDTQYF.

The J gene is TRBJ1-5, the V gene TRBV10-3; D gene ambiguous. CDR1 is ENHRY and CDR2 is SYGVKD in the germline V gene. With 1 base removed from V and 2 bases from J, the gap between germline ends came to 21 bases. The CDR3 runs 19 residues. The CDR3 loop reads CAISEWAGSHEGGNQPQHF. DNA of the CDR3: TGTGCCATCAGTGAGTGGGCAGGCTCACACGAGGGTGGCAATCAGCCCCAGCATTTT.

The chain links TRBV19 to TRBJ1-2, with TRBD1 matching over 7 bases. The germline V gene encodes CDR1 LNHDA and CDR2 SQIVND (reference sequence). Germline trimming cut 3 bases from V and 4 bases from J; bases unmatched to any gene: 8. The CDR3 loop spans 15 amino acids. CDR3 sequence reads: CASSMAQGGAYGYTF. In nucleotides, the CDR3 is TGTGCCAGTAGTATGGCCCAGGGGGGAGCCTATGGCTACACCTTC.

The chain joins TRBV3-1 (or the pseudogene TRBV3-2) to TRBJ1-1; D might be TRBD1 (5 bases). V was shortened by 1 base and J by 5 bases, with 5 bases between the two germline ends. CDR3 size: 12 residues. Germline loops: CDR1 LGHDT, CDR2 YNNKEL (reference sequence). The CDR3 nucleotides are TGTGCCAGCAGCCAAGCAGGGACTGAAGCTTTCTTT. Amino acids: CASSQAGTEAFF.

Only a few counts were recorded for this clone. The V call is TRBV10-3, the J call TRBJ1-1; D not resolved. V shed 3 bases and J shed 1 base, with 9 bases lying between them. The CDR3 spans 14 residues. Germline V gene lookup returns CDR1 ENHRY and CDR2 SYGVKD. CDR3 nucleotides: TGTGCCATCAGTGAAGAGGCGGGGAACACTGAAGCTTTCTTT. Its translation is CAISEEAGNTEAFF.

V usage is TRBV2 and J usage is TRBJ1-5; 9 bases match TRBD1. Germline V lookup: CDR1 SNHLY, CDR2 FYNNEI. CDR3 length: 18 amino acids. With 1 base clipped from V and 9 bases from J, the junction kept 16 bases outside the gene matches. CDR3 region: CASSEGRGQGFLYPPQHF. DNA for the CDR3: TGTGCCAGCAGTGAAGGTAGGGGACAGGGATTTCTTTATCCGCCCCAGCATTTT. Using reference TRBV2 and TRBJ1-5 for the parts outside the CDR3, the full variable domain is EPEVTQTPSHQVTQMGQEVILRCVPISNHLYFYWYRQILGQKVEFLVSFYNNEISEKSEIFDDQFSVERPDGSNFTLKIRSTKLEDSAMYFCASSEGRGQGFLYPPQHFGDGTRLSIL.

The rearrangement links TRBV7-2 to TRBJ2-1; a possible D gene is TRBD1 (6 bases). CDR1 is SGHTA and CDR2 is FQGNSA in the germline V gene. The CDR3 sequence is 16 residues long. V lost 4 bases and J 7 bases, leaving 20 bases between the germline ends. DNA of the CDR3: TGTGCCAGCAGCTCCCCAGGGGCCATTTGGGGGAATGAGCAGTTCTTC. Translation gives CASSSPGAIWGNEQFF.

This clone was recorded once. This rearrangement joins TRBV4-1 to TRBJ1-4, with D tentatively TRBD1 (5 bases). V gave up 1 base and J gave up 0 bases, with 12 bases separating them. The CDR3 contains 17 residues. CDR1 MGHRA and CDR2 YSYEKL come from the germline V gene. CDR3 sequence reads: CASSQGWGRTTNEKLFF. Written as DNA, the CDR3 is TGCGCCAGCAGCCAAGGTTGGGGGAGGACAACTAATGAAAAACTGTTTTTT.

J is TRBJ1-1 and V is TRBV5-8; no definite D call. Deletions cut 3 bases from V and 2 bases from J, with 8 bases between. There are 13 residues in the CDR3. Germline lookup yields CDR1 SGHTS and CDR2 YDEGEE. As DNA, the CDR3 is TGTGCCAGCAGCTATTCGCGAAACACTGAAGCTTTCTTT. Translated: CASSYSRNTEAFF.

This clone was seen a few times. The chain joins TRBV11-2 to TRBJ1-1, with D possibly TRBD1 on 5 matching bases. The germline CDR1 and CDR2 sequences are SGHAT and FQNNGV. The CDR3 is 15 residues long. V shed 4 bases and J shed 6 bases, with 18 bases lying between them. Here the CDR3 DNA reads TGTGCCAGCAGCTCCCGGGGGGTTCCGTACGCTGAAGCTTTCTTT. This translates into CASSSRGVPYAEAFF.

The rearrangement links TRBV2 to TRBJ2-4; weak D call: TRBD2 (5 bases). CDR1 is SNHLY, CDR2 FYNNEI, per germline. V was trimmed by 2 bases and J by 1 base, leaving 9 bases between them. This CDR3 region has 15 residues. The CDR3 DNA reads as TGTGCCAGCAGTGAATACGGCGGGGCCAAAAACATTCAGTACTTC. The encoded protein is CASSEYGGAKNIQYF.

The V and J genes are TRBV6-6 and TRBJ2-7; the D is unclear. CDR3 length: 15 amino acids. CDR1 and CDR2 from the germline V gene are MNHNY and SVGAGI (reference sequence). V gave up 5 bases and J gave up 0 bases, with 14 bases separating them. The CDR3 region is CASSDDRRSSYEQYF. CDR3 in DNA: TGTGCCAGCAGTGACGACCGACGGAGCTCCTACGAGCAGTACTTC.

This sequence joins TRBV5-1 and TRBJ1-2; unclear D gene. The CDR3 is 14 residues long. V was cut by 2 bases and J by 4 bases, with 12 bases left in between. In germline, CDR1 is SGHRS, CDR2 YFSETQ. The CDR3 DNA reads TGCGCCAGCAGCTTCGAGGGAATGATCTATGGCTACACCTTC. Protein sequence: CASSFEGMIYGYTF.

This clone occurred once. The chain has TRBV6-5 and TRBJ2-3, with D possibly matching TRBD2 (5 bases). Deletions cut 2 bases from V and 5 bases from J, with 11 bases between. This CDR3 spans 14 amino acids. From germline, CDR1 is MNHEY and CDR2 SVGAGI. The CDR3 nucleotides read TGTGCCAGCAGTTACGCTTCCCGGGGAGATACGCAGTATTTT. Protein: CASSYASRGDTQYF.

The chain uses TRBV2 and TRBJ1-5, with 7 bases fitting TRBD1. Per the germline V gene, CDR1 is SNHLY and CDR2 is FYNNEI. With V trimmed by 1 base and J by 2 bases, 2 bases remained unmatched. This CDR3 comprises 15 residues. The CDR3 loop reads CASSEVGGGNQPQHF. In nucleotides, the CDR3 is TGTGCCAGCAGTGAAGTAGGGGGCGGCAATCAGCCCCAGCATTTT.

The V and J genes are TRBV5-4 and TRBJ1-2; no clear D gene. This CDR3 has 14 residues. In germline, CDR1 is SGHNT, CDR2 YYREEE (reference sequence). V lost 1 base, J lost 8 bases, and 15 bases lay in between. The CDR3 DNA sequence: TGTGCCAGCAGCTTGCTGGGAGGGCTGGGGGGCTACACCTTC. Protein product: CASSLLGGLGGYTF.

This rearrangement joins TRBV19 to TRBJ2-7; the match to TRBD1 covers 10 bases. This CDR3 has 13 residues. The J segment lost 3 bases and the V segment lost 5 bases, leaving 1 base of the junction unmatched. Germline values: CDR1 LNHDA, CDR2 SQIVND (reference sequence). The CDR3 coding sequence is TGTGCCAGTAGTTGGGACAGGGGCTACGAGCAGTACTTC. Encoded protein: CASSWDRGYEQYF.

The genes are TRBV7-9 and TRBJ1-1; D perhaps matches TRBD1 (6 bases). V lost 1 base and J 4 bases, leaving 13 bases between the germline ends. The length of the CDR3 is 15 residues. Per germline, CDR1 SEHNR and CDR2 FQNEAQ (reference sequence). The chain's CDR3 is CASSLVGAGGTEAFF. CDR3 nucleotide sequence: TGTGCCAGCAGCTTAGTGGGGGCTGGGGGCACTGAAGCTTTCTTT.

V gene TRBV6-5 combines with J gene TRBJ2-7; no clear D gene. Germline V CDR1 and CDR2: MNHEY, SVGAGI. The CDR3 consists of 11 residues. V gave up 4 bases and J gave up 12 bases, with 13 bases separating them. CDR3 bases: TGTGCCAGCAGTTTTGGTATCCACAGGTACTTC. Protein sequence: CASSFGIHRYF.

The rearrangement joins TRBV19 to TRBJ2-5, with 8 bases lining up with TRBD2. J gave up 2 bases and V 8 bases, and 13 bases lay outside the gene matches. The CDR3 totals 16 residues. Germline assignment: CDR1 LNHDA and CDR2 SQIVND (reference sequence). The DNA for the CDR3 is TGTGCCAGTGGGAAAAGCGGGGGCGCTTTTCAAGAGACCCAGTACTTC. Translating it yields CASGKSGGAFQETQYF.

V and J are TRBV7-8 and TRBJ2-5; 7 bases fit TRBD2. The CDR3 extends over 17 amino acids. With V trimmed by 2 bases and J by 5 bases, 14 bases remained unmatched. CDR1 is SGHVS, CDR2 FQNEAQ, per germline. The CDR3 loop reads CASSLSSMRGSRETQYF. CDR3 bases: TGTGCCAGCAGCTTATCATCTATGCGGGGGTCTAGGGAGACCCAGTACTTC.

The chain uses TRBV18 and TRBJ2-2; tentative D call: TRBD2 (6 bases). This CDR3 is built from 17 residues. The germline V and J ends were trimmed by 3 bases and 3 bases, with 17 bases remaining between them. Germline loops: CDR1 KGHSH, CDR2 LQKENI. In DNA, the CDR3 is TGTGCCAGCTCACCCTCGGGGTGGGGGACTTACACCGGGGAGCTGTTTTTT. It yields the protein CASSPSGWGTYTGELFF.